These T cell receptor beta chains were read from a single sample in a study of shared clonotypes between healthy human individuals. Here immunoSEQ multiplex PCR was the method, and the copy in TCRdb shows in-frame clones only, minus some. The sample consists of some 2.1 million clones, over 85% of them appearing once. Sequencing used naive CD8+ T cells from PBMCs. The source of these receptors is a man aged 18 to 29 in good health. Some clones in this sample may be carry-over from other donors' samples. Both conserved end residues are part of each CDR3. D genes are given only for firm matches. Part of the rows lack a size; the others show once, few, many or a class for expanded clones.

j_call: TRBJ2-7
clone_size: -
d_call: -
v_call: TRBV11-2
cdr3_aa: CASSFGSEQYF
cdr3_nt: TGTGCCAGCAGCTTCGGATCGGAGCAGTACTTC

j_call: TRBJ2-7
clone_size: -
d_call: -
v_call: TRBV27
cdr3_aa: CASSLLRGFRLTSYEQYF
cdr3_nt: TGTGCCAGCAGTTTACTCAGGGGTTTTAGATTGACGTCCTACGAGCAGTACTTC

j_call: TRBJ1-2
clone_size: -
d_call: -
v_call: TRBV27
cdr3_aa: CASSLSSGPGSYGYTF
cdr3_nt: TGTGCCAGCAGTTTATCTTCGGGACCGGGATCCTATGGCTACACCTTC

j_call: TRBJ1-1
clone_size: few
d_call: TRBD1
v_call: TRBV29-1
cdr3_aa: CSSTGDRPTFGAEAFF
cdr3_nt: TGCAGCTCAACTGGGGACAGGCCCACCTTTGGCGCTGAAGCTTTCTTT

j_call: TRBJ2-7
clone_size: -
d_call: TRBD1
v_call: TRBV15
cdr3_aa: CATSSTGTGSYEQYF
cdr3_nt: TGTGCCACCAGCAGCACCGGGACAGGATCGTACGAGCAGTACTTC

j_call: TRBJ2-4
clone_size: -
d_call: -
v_call: TRBV11-2
cdr3_aa: CASSLTGLKNIQYF
cdr3_nt: TGTGCCAGCAGCTTAACGGGGCTCAAAAACATTCAGTACTTC

j_call: TRBJ2-1
clone_size: once
d_call: -
v_call: TRBV5-8
cdr3_aa: CASSLAGGPRTTAPLDEQFF
cdr3_nt: TGTGCCAGCAGCTTGGCTGGGGGGCCAAGGACTACGGCCCCTTTAGATGAGCAGTTCTTC

j_call: TRBJ2-3
clone_size: -
d_call: -
v_call: TRBV6-1
cdr3_aa: CASSGTRLVNTQYF
cdr3_nt: TGTGCCAGCAGCGGGACCCGACTAGTCAATACGCAGTATTTT

j_call: TRBJ2-1
clone_size: -
d_call: TRBD1
v_call: TRBV9
cdr3_aa: CASSENHRGLSSYNEQFF
cdr3_nt: TGTGCCAGCAGCGAGAATCACAGGGGCCTGAGCTCCTACAATGAGCAGTTCTTC

j_call: TRBJ1-5
clone_size: -
d_call: -
v_call: TRBV7-6
cdr3_aa: CASSLVGSGQPQHF
cdr3_nt: TGTGCCAGCAGCTTAGTAGGAAGCGGTCAGCCCCAGCATTTT